This passage covers 10 T cell receptor beta chains from one sample sequenced in a study of blood T cell repertoires in COVID-19. Sequencing used immunoSEQ multiplex PCR; TCRdb keeps in-frame clones, though not all of them. The sample yields approximately 160,000 clones, 75% to 85% seen once. Source material: peripheral blood. These receptors were obtained from a woman aged 50 to 65 in a cohort sampled during active or convalescent COVID-19.

This clone showed up many times. This sequence joins TRBV11-2 and TRBJ1-3, with 8 bases that match TRBD1. V trimming: 6 bases; J trimming: 2 bases; junction bases outside the gene matches: 6. The CDR3 is 15 residues long. CDR1 is SGHAT, CDR2 FQNNGV, per germline. CDR3 in amino acids: CASSAGGGPGNTIYF. The CDR3 DNA reads TGTGCCAGCAGTGCAGGGGGCGGGCCTGGAAACACCATATATTTT.

The V call is TRBV18, the J call TRBJ2-7; D is unresolved. CDR1 is KGHSH and CDR2 is LQKENI in the germline V gene. There are 13 residues in the CDR3. V was shortened by 3 bases and J by 7 bases, with 13 bases between the two germline ends. As DNA, the CDR3 is TGTGCCAGCTCACCGGGCTACAAAGAGGAGCAGTACTTC. It is translated as CASSPGYKEEQYF. The full variable domain, completed using reference TRBV18 and TRBJ2-7, is NAGVMQNPRHLVRRRGQEARLRCSPMKGHSHVYWYRQLPEEGLKFMVYLQKENIIDESGMPKERFSAEFPKEGPSILRIQQVVRGDSAAYFCASSPGYKEEQYFGPGTRLTVT.

This clone was observed once. The chain carries TRBV19 and TRBJ2-1, with 10 bases matching TRBD2. This CDR3 spans 16 amino acids. The germline gives CDR1 LNHDA, CDR2 SQIVND (reference sequence). Unmatched junction bases numbered 8, after V lost 1 base and J lost 8 bases. Here the CDR3 DNA reads TGTGCCAGTAGTATAGCCCTAGCGGGGGTTGGCTATGAGCAGTTCTTC. Its protein product is CASSIALAGVGYEQFF.

The chain couples TRBV5-5 to TRBJ1-5, with 10 bases that match TRBD1. The CDR3 is made up of 14 amino acids. V dropped 4 bases and J dropped 7; count of bases not matched to a gene: 5. The germline gives CDR1 SGHKS, CDR2 YYEKEE (reference sequence). The chain's CDR3 is CASSRDRGRQPQHF. The CDR3 nucleotides are TGTGCCAGCAGCCGGGACAGGGGACGGCAGCCCCAGCATTTT.

The V call is TRBV11-2, the J call TRBJ1-1; tentatively, D is TRBD1 (5 bases). From germline, CDR1 is SGHAT and CDR2 FQNNGV. Trimming shortened V by 4 bases and J by 7 bases, and 16 bases separated the two germline ends. The CDR3 is made up of 14 amino acids. Written as DNA, the CDR3 is TGTGCCAGCAGCTCAGGTAGGGGAAAGATTGAAGCTTTCTTT. Its translation is CASSSGRGKIEAFF.

This clone was detected once. The chain uses TRBV6-5 and TRBJ2-2; perhaps TRBD2 as D (6 bases). CDR1 and CDR2 (germline): MNHEY, SVGAGI. V was clipped by 7 bases and J by 6 bases, with 15 bases between them. The CDR3 contains 14 residues. In DNA form, the CDR3 reads TGTGCCAGCAAACTTGGGGGGTCCGCCGGGGAGCTGTTTTTT. Translation gives CASKLGGSAGELFF.

With regard to this clone: Relative to the germline gene, one junction end is altered; a read error may explain this. The gene calls are TRBV12-3 or TRBV12-4 and TRBJ1-4; 7 positions match TRBD1. The CDR3 is 12 residues long. For the CDR3, the DNA is TGTGCCAGCAGTCTCGGTGCGGCGGGACAGAACTTT. Protein product: CASSLGAAGQNF.

The sample holds a few counts of this clone. This chain joins TRBV7-9 and TRBJ1-2, with D perhaps matching TRBD1 (6 bases). The germline CDR1 and CDR2 sequences are SEHNR and FQNEAQ (reference sequence). This CDR3 region has 15 residues. Trimming cost V 0 bases and J 4 bases, with 12 bases left between them. CDR3 DNA sequence: TGTGCCAGCAGCTTAGCGGACAGTCCTGGCTATGGCTACACCTTC. Protein product: CASSLADSPGYGYTF.

The rearrangement uses TRBV5-1 and TRBJ2-5; D gene ambiguous. CDR1 is SGHRS, CDR2 YFSETQ, per germline. Trimming stripped 0 bases from V and 3 bases from J, with 9 bases between. The CDR3 covers 14 residues. The CDR3 reads CASSLGLTEETQYF. The DNA of the CDR3 is TGCGCCAGCAGCTTGGGACTGACGGAAGAGACCCAGTACTTC.

The chain is built from TRBV27 and TRBJ2-5, with D unresolved. This CDR3 comprises 15 residues. Germline V gives CDR1 MNHEY, CDR2 SMNVEV (reference sequence). The V and J ends lost 6 bases and 4 bases respectively, with 18 bases between them. CDR3 sequence: CASSPRSSELETQYF. The CDR3 coding sequence is TGTGCCAGCAGCCCTCGAAGCTCCGAGCTAGAGACCCAGTACTTC.